Here is one T cell receptor beta chain with its context. This entry comes from a study of human T cells and chemical hapten exposure. Overall study context: Patch testing was performed with 0.01% DPC on the upper back, with reading at 6 days. Alopecia areata, totalis or universalis affected patients who were mostly female.

The time point is: patch test 1, 2 weeks after DPC sensitization. The treatment is: therapeutic diphenylcyclopropenone sensitization with weekly scalp DPC. Donors were 18 to 70-year-old alopecia patients suitable for DPC. Trimming cost V 2 bases and J 5 bases, with 24 bases left between them. Germline V gene lookup returns CDR1 DFQATT and CDR2 SNEGSKA (reference sequence). The CDR3 is made up of 17 amino acids. Attachment of unique molecular identifiers to individual cDNA molecules was performed in the library. One entry per CDR3 protein results from TCRdb running MiXCR on the RACE reads. The table records 70,000 to 80,000 distinct CDR3 sequences, 30% to 35% of them present only once.

The sample consisted of whole blood, taken in connection with sensitization to the hapten diphenylcyclopropenone (DPC). The chain carries TRBV20-1 and TRBJ1-1; D is undetermined. This receptor was taken from a man aged 40-49 years with alopecia areata. Some clones in this sample may be carry-over from other donors' samples. The CDR3 sequence: CSARKFGQAGIFTEAFF. The CDR3 bases are TGCAGTGCTAGAAAATTTGGTCAGGCGGGCATTTTTACTGAAGCTTTCTTT.